A single sample gave rise to the 10 T cell receptor beta chains below, sequenced in a study of blood T cell repertoires in COVID-19. Data came from immunoSEQ multiplex PCR; TCRdb stores just in-frame clones and leaves some out. Here the sample spans approximately 240,000 clones, around 80% being singletons. What was sequenced was peripheral blood. These receptors originate from a woman in her fifties or sixties who had recovered from COVID-19.

This chain uses TRBV5-5 with TRBJ1-5; D call uncertain. Trimming pared 0 bases from V and 5 bases from J, leaving 6 bases between. The CDR3 runs to 13 residues. Germline V gives CDR1 SGHKS, CDR2 YYEKEE (reference sequence). The CDR3 sequence: CASSLVSYQPQHF. In nucleotides, the CDR3 is TGTGCCAGCAGCTTGGTCAGTTATCAGCCCCAGCATTTT.

The chain couples TRBV11-2 to TRBJ1-1; D call uncertain. With 6 bases removed from V and 0 bases from J, the gap between germline ends came to 14 bases. Germline CDR1 reads SGHAT; CDR2 reads FQNNGV. The length of the CDR3 is 15 residues. The CDR3 loop reads CASSSFKNMNTEAFF. Written as DNA, the CDR3 is TGTGCCAGCAGTTCCTTCAAAAACATGAACACTGAAGCTTTCTTT.

The gene calls are TRBV7-9 and TRBJ2-7; a possible D gene is TRBD1 (6 bases). Deletions cut 5 bases from V and 5 bases from J, with 10 bases between. The CDR3 runs to 12 residues. CDR1 and CDR2 from the germline V gene are SEHNR and FQNEAQ (reference sequence). DNA for the CDR3: TGTGCCAGCAGCCCTTGGACAGACGAGCAGTACTTC. It encodes CASSPWTDEQYF.

The chain uses TRBV6-5 and TRBJ1-5; the match to TRBD1 covers 7 bases. Germline trimming cut 2 bases from V and 5 bases from J; bases unmatched to any gene: 3. There are 14 residues in the CDR3. The germline V gene encodes CDR1 MNHEY and CDR2 SVGAGI. The CDR3 coding sequence is TGTGCCAGCAGTTACGGACAGGCTCATCAGCCCCAGCATTTT. Translating gives CASSYGQAHQPQHF.

The chain links TRBV9 to TRBJ1-3; 9 bases line up with TRBD1. After removal of 3 bases from V and 3 bases from J, the junction contained 4 bases not matched to a gene. The germline CDR1 and CDR2 sequences are SGDLS and YYNGEE. The CDR3 covers 15 residues. Written as DNA, the CDR3 is TGTGCCAGCAGCGCACAGGGGGCCAATGGAAACACCATATATTTT. It yields the protein CASSAQGANGNTIYF.

This chain connects TRBV5-4 to TRBJ1-3, with TRBD1 as a possible D gene (6 bases). V was clipped by 0 bases and J by 2 bases, with 12 bases between them. The CDR3 covers 16 residues. Germline-derived CDR1 and CDR2 are SGHNT and YYREEE (reference sequence). CDR3 nucleotide sequence: TGTGCCAGCAGCTTGGCGCGGGCAGGGGCTGGAAACACCATATATTTT. Translation gives CASSLARAGAGNTIYF.

The chain uses TRBV9 and TRBJ1-2, with D maybe TRBD1 (6 bases). CDR1 and CDR2 (germline): SGDLS, YYNGEE. The germline V and J ends were trimmed by 0 bases and 5 bases, with 17 bases remaining between them. The CDR3 runs 16 residues. The CDR3 region is CASSVGTFGTPYGYTF. The CDR3 nucleotides are TGTGCCAGCAGCGTAGGGACCTTTGGGACACCTTATGGCTACACCTTC.

This clone has only one observation. This chain connects TRBV2 to TRBJ2-1; weak D call: TRBD1 (6 bases). Germline V gives CDR1 SNHLY, CDR2 FYNNEI. V was pared by 3 bases and J by 2 bases, with 14 bases between. CDR3 size: 16 residues. The CDR3: CASSDRGGGPYNEQFF. CDR3 DNA: TGTGCCAGCAGTGACCGAGGTGGGGGCCCCTACAATGAGCAGTTCTTC.

This chain links TRBV3-1 (or the pseudogene TRBV3-2) with TRBJ2-3, with D unresolved. This CDR3 region has 15 residues. Germline V gene data show CDR1 as LGHDT and CDR2 as YNNKEL (reference sequence). The germline V and J ends were trimmed by 1 base and 1 base, with 9 bases remaining between them. The CDR3 coding sequence is TGTGCCAGCAGCCAAGTCTCTTCAGGCACAGATACGCAGTATTTT. The encoded protein is CASSQVSSGTDTQYF.

The table lists this clone with a count of one. The V call is TRBV6-4, the J call TRBJ2-6; 8 bases map to TRBD2. Trimming cost V 5 bases and J 7 bases; bases outside gene matches: 7. Germline values: CDR1 MRHNA, CDR2 SNTAGT. The CDR3 spans 15 residues. CDR3 sequence reads: CASSTTSGPANVLTF. The CDR3 DNA reads TGTGCCAGCAGTACAACTAGCGGACCCGCCAACGTCCTGACTTTC.